The next 30 T cell receptor beta chains were all read from a single sample in a study of STAT3 mutations in large granular lymphocyte leukemia. Findings of the study overall: Every T-LGLL patient had at least one immunodominant TCRbeta clonotype.

Data came from immunoSEQ multiplex PCR; TCRdb stores just in-frame clones and leaves some out. The table records 30,000 to 45,000 clones, about 88% of them present only once. Their antigen targets remain unknown. The sample comprised PBMCs. The receptors shown here come from a human donor with T large granular lymphocyte leukemia. Some clones in this sample may be carry-over from other donors' samples.

V gene TRBV6-5 combines with J gene TRBJ1-2; 8 bases map to TRBD1. The germline V gene has CDR1 MNHEY and CDR2 SVGAGI. The junction had 8 bases not matched to a gene; V was cut back by 7 bases and J by 7 bases. The CDR3 has 13 residues. CDR3 amino acids: CASTADRARGYTF. CDR3 coding DNA: TGTGCCAGCACGGCGGACAGGGCGCGTGGCTACACCTTC.

About this clone itself: The junction departs from germline at one end; a sequencing error may be responsible. The rearrangement joins TRBV20-1 to TRBJ2-1; no definite D call. Per germline, CDR1 DFQATT and CDR2 SNEGSKA (reference sequence). The CDR3 runs 11 residues. The CDR3, as DNA: TGCAGTGCTAGTTATCCCTCTTTGCCCCTCTTC. Its translation is CSASYPSLPLF.

The chain couples TRBV5-6 to TRBJ2-1, with 7 bases fitting TRBD1. V lost 5 bases, J lost 6 bases, and 5 bases stayed unmatched. This CDR3 is built from 13 residues. Germline CDR1 is SGHDT and CDR2 is YYEEEE. The CDR3 spells CASRRQGGNEQFF. The CDR3 DNA follows: TGTGCCAGCAGGCGACAGGGTGGCAATGAGCAGTTCTTC.

This sequence joins TRBV5-1 and TRBJ2-5, with D perhaps being TRBD1 or TRBD2 (6 bases each). V was trimmed by 0 bases and J by 5 bases, leaving 11 bases between them. The CDR3 has 14 amino acids. Germline assignment: CDR1 SGHRS and CDR2 YFSETQ. The CDR3: CASSLDLGGETQYF. CDR3 nucleotide sequence: TGCGCCAGCAGCTTGGATTTAGGGGGGGAGACCCAGTACTTC.

This chain links TRBV2 with TRBJ2-7; weak D call: TRBD2 (6 bases). This CDR3 spans 14 amino acids. Germline CDR1 reads SNHLY; CDR2 reads FYNNEI. Trimming pared 3 bases from V and 2 bases from J, leaving 11 bases between. The CDR3 region has the DNA TGTGCCAGCAGTGATTCCGGGGGACCCTACGAGCAGTACGTC. Its protein is CASSDSGGPYEQYV.

The chain carries TRBV5-4 and TRBJ1-2, with D tentatively TRBD1 (5 bases). This CDR3 comprises 17 residues. The germline CDR1 and CDR2 sequences are SGHNT and YYREEE (reference sequence). Trimming pared 0 bases from V and 2 bases from J, leaving 17 bases between. Written as DNA, the CDR3 is TGTGCCAGCAGCTTGGAGAATGGGGCAGATGTCAACTATGGCTACACCTTC. Translating gives CASSLENGADVNYGYTF. Combining the CDR3 with reference TRBV5-4 and TRBJ1-2 gives the whole variable domain ETGVTQSPTHLIKTRGQQVTLRCSSQSGHNTVSWYQQALGQGPQFIFQYYREEENGRGNFPPRFSGLQFPNYSSELNVNALELDDSALYLCASSLENGADVNYGYTFGSGTRLTVV.

CDR3 protein: CASSEAAGNSYEQYV. As DNA, the CDR3 is TGTGCCAGCAGTGAAGCTGCCGGGAACTCCTACGAGCAGTACGTC. The V gene is TRBV6-1, the J gene TRBJ2-7, with D perhaps matching TRBD2 (5 bases). The CDR3 has 15 amino acids. CDR1 is MNHNS and CDR2 is SASEGT in the germline V gene. Trimming left V 0 bases short and J 0 bases short, with 9 bases between.

The chain couples TRBV5-6 to TRBJ1-6; D not resolved. V shed 0 bases and J shed 7 bases, with 11 bases lying between them. CDR1 SGHDT and CDR2 YYEEEE come from the germline V gene. CDR3 length: 15 amino acids. The DNA of the CDR3 is TGTGCCAGCAGCTTGGTTGGCAGGTTAAATTCACCCCTCCACTTT. This sequence encodes CASSLVGRLNSPLHF.

CDR3 amino acids: CAFSDSNYGYTF. The CDR3 DNA follows: TGTGCCTTCTCCGACAGCAACTATGGCTACACCTTC. The gene calls are TRBV28 and TRBJ1-2, with D perhaps matching TRBD1 (5 bases). Germline-derived CDR1 and CDR2 are MDHEN and SYDVKM. The CDR3 covers 12 residues. V dropped 11 bases and J dropped 2 bases, with 12 bases sitting between them.

J is TRBJ1-5 and V is TRBV28; 8 bases match TRBD1. CDR1 and CDR2 from the germline V gene are MDHEN and SYDVKM. The CDR3 runs 16 residues. Germline trimming cut 6 bases from V and 2 bases from J; bases unmatched to any gene: 9. The DNA for the CDR3 is TGTGCCAGCAGCCCTCTACAGGGGGACGGCAATCAGCCCCAGCATTTT. Translating it yields CASSPLQGDGNQPQHF.

The V call is TRBV29-1, the J call TRBJ2-4; D gene uncertain. CDR1 and CDR2 from the germline V gene are SQVTM and ANQGSEA. The CDR3 extends over 15 amino acids. V dropped 7 bases and J dropped 7 bases, with 23 bases sitting between them. CDR3: CSANSPERSTNIQYF. The CDR3 region has the DNA TGCAGCGCCAACTCGCCTGAACGGTCTACCAACATTCAGTACTTC.

The genes are TRBV5-1 and TRBJ1-1; D unclear. This CDR3 has 13 amino acids. Germline values: CDR1 SGHRS, CDR2 YFSETQ. The V and J ends lost 2 bases and 7 bases respectively, with 12 bases between them. The CDR3: CASSFGPRIEAFF. DNA of the CDR3: TGCGCCAGCAGCTTCGGCCCTCGGATTGAAGCTTTCTTT.

This chain connects TRBV30 to TRBJ1-4; possibly TRBD1 for D (5 bases). The CDR3 length is 14 residues. V was cut by 0 bases and J by 8 bases, with 13 bases left in between. Germline V gene data show CDR1 as GTSNPN and CDR2 as SVGIG (reference sequence). CDR3 DNA sequence: TGTGCCTGGAGTGTGAGGGGTAATTACGAAAAACTGTTTTTT. Protein sequence: CAWSVRGNYEKLFF.

This chain connects TRBV5-1 to TRBJ1-2; D is possibly TRBD1 (5 bases). This CDR3 region has 14 residues. Deletions cut 4 bases from V and 8 bases from J, with 18 bases between. The germline CDR1 and CDR2 sequences are SGHRS and YFSETQ. The CDR3 DNA sequence: TGCGCCAGCAGCCTGGACACCGGGGCTGTGGGCTACACCTTC. Its translation is CASSLDTGAVGYTF.

V usage is TRBV6-1 and J usage is TRBJ2-2; D possibly uses TRBD1 or TRBD2 (5 bases each). The V end was cut by 6 bases, the J end by 5 bases, with 10 bases between. CDR1 is MNHNS and CDR2 is SASEGT in the germline V gene. This CDR3 is 13 amino acids long. In DNA form, the CDR3 reads TGTGCCAGCAGCGAGGGGTGGACCGGGGAGCTGTTTTTT. This translates into CASSEGWTGELFF.

The V and J genes are TRBV15 and TRBJ2-7; D assignment may be TRBD1 or TRBD2 (6 bases each). V lost 0 bases and J lost 5, with 14 bases in between. The CDR3 consists of 15 residues. Germline-derived CDR1 and CDR2 are LNHNV and YYDKDF (reference sequence). The CDR3 region is CATSRDPGGADEQYF. CDR3 DNA sequence: TGTGCCACCAGCAGAGATCCCGGGGGCGCGGACGAGCAGTACTTC.

The V and J genes are TRBV5-4 and TRBJ2-2; the match to TRBD2 covers 12 bases. J was trimmed by 7 bases and V by 4 bases; bases with no gene match: 5. Germline-derived CDR1 and CDR2 are SGHNT and YYREEE (reference sequence). CDR3 length: 15 amino acids. The CDR3 nucleotides read TGTGCCAGCAGCCCTCCGGGACTAGCGGGCGGGGAGCTGTTTTTT. Its translation: CASSPPGLAGGELFF. Combining the CDR3 with reference TRBV5-4 and TRBJ2-2 gives the whole variable domain ETGVTQSPTHLIKTRGQQVTLRCSSQSGHNTVSWYQQALGQGPQFIFQYYREEENGRGNFPPRFSGLQFPNYSSELNVNALELDDSALYLCASSPPGLAGGELFFGEGSRLTVL.

This chain uses TRBV4-3 with TRBJ1-2; 7 bases are shared with TRBD1. The CDR3 spans 15 residues. Per the germline V gene, CDR1 is LGHNA and CDR2 is YSLEER. The V and J ends lost 1 base and 4 bases, in that order; junction bases with no gene match: 6. The CDR3 here is CASSQGRDSSYGYTF. DNA for the CDR3: TGCGCCAGCAGCCAAGGCCGGGACAGTTCCTATGGCTACACCTTC.

This clone is a singleton in its sample. The genes are TRBV15 and TRBJ1-4, with D tentatively TRBD1 (5 bases). V was shortened by 2 bases and J by 4 bases, with 20 bases between the two germline ends. Germline V CDR1 and CDR2: LNHNV, YYDKDF (reference sequence). The CDR3 extends over 18 amino acids. The DNA of the CDR3 is TGTGCCACCAGCAGAATCAGGGACGGCAGTCTCCTTAATGAAAAACTGTTTTTT. Protein product: CATSRIRDGSLLNEKLFF.

This clone was counted between two and nine times. This chain joins TRBV19 and TRBJ2-7; no reliable D call. Trimming left V 6 bases short and J 1 base short, with 10 bases between. Germline loops: CDR1 LNHDA, CDR2 SQIVND (reference sequence). The length of the CDR3 is 13 residues. The CDR3 protein is CASSFDRSYEQYF. For the CDR3, the DNA is TGTGCCAGTAGCTTCGACCGGTCCTACGAGCAGTACTTC.

The chain employs TRBV25-1 and TRBJ1-1; D ambiguous. Per the germline V gene, CDR1 is MGHDK and CDR2 is SYGVNS. With 1 base removed from V and 0 bases from J, the gap between germline ends came to 12 bases. This CDR3 spans 16 amino acids. The CDR3 reads CASSEWANGLNTEAFF. DNA of the CDR3: TGTGCCAGCAGTGAATGGGCGAATGGCCTGAACACTGAAGCTTTCTTT.

The chain joins TRBV4-3 to TRBJ2-1; 7 nucleotides align to TRBD1. The germline CDR1 and CDR2 sequences are LGHNA and YSLEER. With V trimmed by 0 bases and J by 0 bases, 8 bases remained unmatched. The CDR3 sequence is 18 residues long. DNA of the CDR3: TGCGCCAGCAGCCAAGATTTAGGGGGCTTAGGCTCCTACAATGAGCAGTTCTTC. Translation gives CASSQDLGGLGSYNEQFF.

This chain uses TRBV27 with TRBJ2-2; no clear D. This CDR3 region has 14 residues. Germline V gene data show CDR1 as MNHEY and CDR2 as SMNVEV (reference sequence). Trimming pared 4 bases from V and 1 base from J, leaving 7 bases between. This chain's CDR3 is CASSWSVNTGELFF. For the CDR3, the DNA is TGTGCCAGCAGTTGGTCAGTGAACACCGGGGAGCTGTTTTTT.

The rearrangement joins TRBV25-1 to TRBJ1-1; 7 nucleotides agree with TRBD1. J gave up 5 bases and V 2 bases, and 8 bases lay outside the gene matches. Germline loops: CDR1 MGHDK, CDR2 SYGVNS. The CDR3 spans 15 residues. CDR3 amino acids: CASSEDRVVWTEAFF. CDR3 DNA sequence: TGTGCCAGCAGTGAAGACAGGGTAGTATGGACTGAAGCTTTCTTT.

The chain joins TRBV5-8 to TRBJ1-4; unclear D gene. Germline CDR1 SGHTS, CDR2 YDEGEE. The CDR3 is 16 amino acids. Trimming shortened V by 0 bases and J by 5 bases, and 14 bases separated the two germline ends. The CDR3 DNA is TGTGCCAGCAGCTTGGGGGCCCTCCTAGGCAATGAAAAACTGTTTTTT. This codes for CASSLGALLGNEKLFF.

The chain joins TRBV18 to TRBJ2-1, with D possibly being TRBD2 (6 bases). V was shortened by 1 base and J by 4 bases, with 20 bases between the two germline ends. CDR1 is KGHSH, CDR2 LQKENI, per germline. CDR3 length equals 18 residues. This CDR3 is CASSPQESGGHGYNEQFF. The CDR3 DNA reads TGTGCCAGCTCACCACAAGAGTCTGGAGGGCACGGATACAATGAGCAGTTCTTC.

CDR3 DNA sequence: TGTGCCAGCAGCGCTCCTGGAGGGACCGATTACAATGAGCAGTTCTTC. Residues: CASSAPGGTDYNEQFF. The chain has TRBV9 and TRBJ2-1, with D possibly being TRBD2 (6 bases). The CDR3 is 16 amino acids. The germline V gene encodes CDR1 SGDLS and CDR2 YYNGEE. V lost 3 bases and J 4 bases, leaving 17 bases between the germline ends.

This chain uses TRBV18 with TRBJ1-1; TRBD1 agrees at 8 bases. The CDR3 length is 14 residues. CDR1 is KGHSH and CDR2 is LQKENI in the germline V gene. After removal of 6 bases from V and 0 bases from J, the junction contained 3 bases not matched to a gene. The CDR3 sequence: CASSGTGLNTEAFF. The CDR3 bases are TGTGCCAGCTCGGGGACAGGATTGAACACTGAAGCTTTCTTT.

The rearrangement links TRBV4-3 to TRBJ1-2; D unresolved. Germline-derived CDR1 and CDR2 are LGHNA and YSLEER. Trimming removed 1 base at V and 2 bases at J, with 8 bases between. The CDR3 extends over 14 amino acids. The CDR3 loop is CASSQVPENYGYTF. CDR3 sequence (DNA): TGCGCCAGCAGCCAAGTCCCGGAAAACTATGGCTACACCTTC.

The rearrangement links TRBV30 to TRBJ1-1, with D unresolved. V gave up 3 bases and J gave up 0 bases, with 11 bases separating them. CDR1 is GTSNPN and CDR2 is SVGIG in the germline V gene (reference sequence). The CDR3 consists of 14 residues. The CDR3 is CAWRRRQVNTEAFF. The CDR3 bases are TGTGCCTGGAGAAGGCGTCAGGTGAACACTGAAGCTTTCTTT.